A single sample gave rise to the 19 T cell receptor beta chains below, sequenced in a study of intratumoral heterogeneity in liver cancer. Multiple geographically separated regions of the hepatocellular carcinoma nodule were sampled separately. The protocol was immunoSEQ multiplex PCR, while the TCRdb copy is restricted to in-frame clones and leaves out a portion. The data show several thousand clones, 55% seen once. The source was tumor tissue, collected before any cancer treatment. The receptors shown here come from a man in his 70s with hepatocellular carcinoma.

The V gene is TRBV10-3, the J gene TRBJ2-7; 8 positions match TRBD1. V was clipped by 4 bases and J by 4 bases; unmatched bases: 3. This CDR3 comprises 13 residues. Germline CDR1 ENHRY, CDR2 SYGVKD. The CDR3, as DNA: TGTGCCATCAGTGGGCAGGGGGCTTACGAGCAGTACTTC. This translates into CAISGQGAYEQYF.

The chain couples TRBV19 to TRBJ1-1, with 9 bases that match TRBD1. CDR1 and CDR2 from the germline V gene are LNHDA and SQIVND (reference sequence). CDR3 length: 14 amino acids. With V trimmed by 10 bases and J by 10 bases, 16 bases remained unmatched. CDR3 in amino acids: CATRQGVEGRRAFF. The CDR3 DNA is TGTGCCACCCGACAGGGGGTCGAGGGGAGGAGAGCTTTCTTT.

The chain is built from TRBV5-1 and TRBJ2-1; D gene uncertain. This CDR3 region has 13 residues. The germline CDR1 and CDR2 sequences are SGHRS and YFSETQ. V lost 4 bases to trimming and J lost 3 bases, with 8 bases between them. The chain's CDR3 is CASSPQLYNEQFF. The CDR3 coding sequence is TGCGCCAGCAGCCCACAGCTCTACAATGAGCAGTTCTTC. The full variable domain, rest sourced from reference TRBV5-1 and TRBJ2-1, is KAGVTQTPRYLIKTRGQQVTLSCSPISGHRSVSWYQQTPGQGLQFLFEYFSETQRNKGNFPGRFSGRQFSNSRSEMNVSTLELGDSALYLCASSPQLYNEQFFGPGTRLTVL.

The V gene is TRBV21-1, the J gene TRBJ2-3; the DNA was not compared with TRBD2, the D call given in the table. TRBV21-1 is a pseudogene locus. The CDR3 has 17 amino acids. The DNA for the CDR3 is TGTGCCAGCAGCAAAGTAGGAAGACTAGTGGGCCCCGATACGCAGTATTTT. Amino acids: CASSKVGRLVGPDTQYF.

The V call is TRBV6-6, the J call TRBJ1-6; no clear D. The germline V and J ends were trimmed by 4 bases and 2 bases, with 9 bases remaining between them. CDR1 is MNHNY, CDR2 SVGAGI, per germline (reference sequence). CDR3 length: 15 residues. Here the CDR3 reads CASSSGRTYNSPLHF. The CDR3 DNA reads TGTGCCAGCAGTTCCGGACGTACCTATAATTCACCCCTCCACTTT.

In its sample, this clone was seen once. CDR3 residues: CASSVSSGTAAYNEQFF. The CDR3 DNA reads as TGTGCCAGCAGCGTATCATCAGGGACCGCAGCCTACAATGAGCAGTTCTTC. This chain joins TRBV9 and TRBJ2-1; D tentatively fits TRBD1 or TRBD2 (5 bases each). CDR3 length equals 17 residues. The germline gives CDR1 SGDLS, CDR2 YYNGEE. V was trimmed by 1 base and J by 2 bases, leaving 16 bases between them.

The rearrangement uses TRBV6-5 and TRBJ1-2; maybe TRBD1 (6 bases). The V gene's germline CDR1 is MNHEY and CDR2 SVGAGI. The length of the CDR3 is 14 residues. V lost 6 bases and J lost 5, with 16 bases in between. The CDR3 nucleotides are TGTGCCAGCAGACCACAGGGACCGCGTTATGGCTACACCTTC. It translates to CASRPQGPRYGYTF.

DNA for the CDR3: TGTGCCAGCAGTTTAAACACAGCTGATACGCAGTATTTT. It is translated as CASSLNTADTQYF. The chain has TRBV28 and TRBJ2-3; D is ambiguous. There are 13 residues in the CDR3. Looked up from germline, CDR1 is MDHEN and CDR2 is SYDVKM. Trimming shortened V by 2 bases and J by 6 bases, and 9 bases separated the two germline ends.

The chain couples TRBV5-4 to TRBJ1-1; possibly TRBD1 for D (6 bases). Per the germline V gene, CDR1 is SGHNT and CDR2 is YYREEE (reference sequence). The CDR3 length is 15 residues. V lost 0 bases and J lost 3, with 12 bases in between. DNA for the CDR3: TGTGCCAGCAGCTTGGGGCAGGGGAGTCACACTGAAGCTTTCTTT. Translated, it gives CASSLGQGSHTEAFF.

This clone was seen more than once but under ten times. This chain links TRBV7-9 with TRBJ1-1; no definite D call. Per the germline V gene, CDR1 is SEHNR and CDR2 is FQNEAQ (reference sequence). The V end lost 4 bases, the J end lost 3 bases, and 9 bases lay between the germline ends. The CDR3 is 13 amino acids. CDR3 coding DNA: TGTGCCAGCAGCTGGACGGCGGACACTGAAGCTTTCTTT. Translating it yields CASSWTADTEAFF.

The chain carries TRBV2 and TRBJ1-3; D is uncertain. In germline, CDR1 is SNHLY, CDR2 FYNNEI. V lost 3 bases and J 0 bases, leaving 9 bases between the germline ends. This CDR3 region has 15 residues. The CDR3 spells CASSDLSGSGNTIYF. The CDR3 DNA reads as TGTGCCAGCAGTGATCTTTCGGGCTCTGGAAACACCATATATTTT.

The chain joins TRBV30 to TRBJ1-6; D remains unclear. In germline, CDR1 is GTSNPN, CDR2 SVGIG (reference sequence). The CDR3 covers 16 residues. The germline V and J ends were trimmed by 2 bases and 10 bases, with 21 bases remaining between them. CDR3 region: CAWSTHITGVRSPLHF. The CDR3 region has the DNA TGTGCCTGGAGTACCCACATTACTGGGGTACGATCACCCCTCCACTTT.

The CDR3 DNA is TGCGCCAGCAGCTTGGGAAGACAGGCTGGGGGCGACATCTATGGCTACACCTTC. It specifies CASSLGRQAGGDIYGYTF. The chain joins TRBV5-1 to TRBJ1-2; a weak D match, TRBD1 (6 bases). This CDR3 comprises 18 residues. The germline V gene has CDR1 SGHRS and CDR2 YFSETQ. With 0 bases removed from V and 4 bases from J, the gap between germline ends came to 22 bases.

By share, this clone ranks as medium-sized. The rearrangement uses TRBV11-3 and TRBJ2-1; 9 bases agree with TRBD2. V was clipped by 5 bases and J by 4 bases; unmatched bases: 6. Germline CDR1 is SGHNT and CDR2 is YENEEA. The CDR3 is 15 amino acids. CDR3 protein: CASSVGLASYNEQFF. The DNA of the CDR3 is TGTGCCAGCAGCGTAGGACTAGCGTCTTACAATGAGCAGTTCTTC.

The CDR3 here is CASSFSPPNEQFF. In nucleotides, the CDR3 is TGTGCCAGCAGCTTTAGTCCTCCCAATGAGCAGTTCTTC. V and J are TRBV5-6 and TRBJ2-1, with D unclear. The CDR3 runs to 13 residues. The V end lost 2 bases, the J end lost 6 bases, and 9 bases lay between the germline ends. Per germline, CDR1 SGHDT and CDR2 YYEEEE.

A note on this clone: Germline and junction disagree at one end, which may indicate a read error. This CDR3 is CASSYSSIKNYGYTF. The CDR3 bases are TGTGCCAGCAGCTACTCCTCGATAAAGAACTATGGCTACACCTTC. The chain uses TRBV6-5 and TRBJ1-2; D is ambiguous. The length of the CDR3 is 15 residues. Germline-derived CDR1 and CDR2 are MNHEY and SVGAGI.

The chain recombines TRBV18 with TRBJ2-7; 9 bases line up with TRBD1. The CDR3 is 14 residues long. J was trimmed by 6 bases and V by 6 bases; bases with no gene match: 9. Germline CDR1 is KGHSH and CDR2 is LQKENI. CDR3 protein: CASSSGQGVGEQYV. Written as DNA, the CDR3 is TGTGCCAGCTCTTCGGGACAGGGAGTCGGCGAGCAGTACGTC.

In this sample, this clone is large (0.1 to 1%). The chain combines TRBV4-3 with TRBJ2-7; TRBD1 agrees at 7 bases. J was trimmed by 4 bases and V by 4 bases; bases with no gene match: 7. Germline CDR1 and CDR2: LGHNA and YSLEER. The CDR3 contains 14 residues. As DNA, the CDR3 is TGCGCCAGCAGCCTCTATCGACAGGGATACGAGCAGTACTTC. This encodes CASSLYRQGYEQYF.

The gene calls are TRBV5-1 and TRBJ2-2; no clear D gene. This CDR3 is 17 amino acids long. Deletions cut 0 bases from V and 4 bases from J, with 16 bases between. Germline V gene sequence: CDR1 SGHRS, CDR2 YFSETQ. The CDR3 region has the DNA TGCGCCAGCAGCTTGGCGCACTCAGCAGAAGGCACCGGGGAGCTGTTTTTT. It specifies CASSLAHSAEGTGELFF.